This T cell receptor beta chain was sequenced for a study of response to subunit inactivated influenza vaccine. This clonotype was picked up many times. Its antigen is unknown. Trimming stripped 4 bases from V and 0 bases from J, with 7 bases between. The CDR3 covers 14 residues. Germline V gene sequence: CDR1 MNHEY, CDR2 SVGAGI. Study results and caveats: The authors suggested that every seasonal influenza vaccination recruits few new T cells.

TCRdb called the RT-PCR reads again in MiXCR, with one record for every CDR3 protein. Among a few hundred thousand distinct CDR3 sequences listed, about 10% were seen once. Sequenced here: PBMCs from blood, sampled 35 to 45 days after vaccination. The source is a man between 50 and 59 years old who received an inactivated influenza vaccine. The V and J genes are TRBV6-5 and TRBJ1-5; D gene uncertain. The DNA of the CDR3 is TGTGCCAGCAGTTCTAGCTATAGCAATCAGCCCCAGCATTTT. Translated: CASSSSYSNQPQHF.